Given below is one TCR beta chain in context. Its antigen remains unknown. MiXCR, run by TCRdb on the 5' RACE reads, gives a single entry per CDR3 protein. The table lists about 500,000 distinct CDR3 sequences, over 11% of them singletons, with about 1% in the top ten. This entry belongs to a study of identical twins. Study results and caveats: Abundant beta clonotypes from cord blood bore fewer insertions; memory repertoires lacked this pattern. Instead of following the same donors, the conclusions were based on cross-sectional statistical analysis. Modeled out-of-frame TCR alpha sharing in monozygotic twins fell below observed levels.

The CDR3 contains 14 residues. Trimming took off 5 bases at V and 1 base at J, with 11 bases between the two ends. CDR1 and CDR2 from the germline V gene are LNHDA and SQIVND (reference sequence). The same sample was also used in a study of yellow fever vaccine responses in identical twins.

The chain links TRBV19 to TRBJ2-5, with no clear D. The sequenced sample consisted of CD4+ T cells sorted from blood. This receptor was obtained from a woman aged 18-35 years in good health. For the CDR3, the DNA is TGTGCCAGTAGTCGCAGCTCAGTCCAAGAGACCCAGTACTTC. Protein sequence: CASSRSSVQETQYF.